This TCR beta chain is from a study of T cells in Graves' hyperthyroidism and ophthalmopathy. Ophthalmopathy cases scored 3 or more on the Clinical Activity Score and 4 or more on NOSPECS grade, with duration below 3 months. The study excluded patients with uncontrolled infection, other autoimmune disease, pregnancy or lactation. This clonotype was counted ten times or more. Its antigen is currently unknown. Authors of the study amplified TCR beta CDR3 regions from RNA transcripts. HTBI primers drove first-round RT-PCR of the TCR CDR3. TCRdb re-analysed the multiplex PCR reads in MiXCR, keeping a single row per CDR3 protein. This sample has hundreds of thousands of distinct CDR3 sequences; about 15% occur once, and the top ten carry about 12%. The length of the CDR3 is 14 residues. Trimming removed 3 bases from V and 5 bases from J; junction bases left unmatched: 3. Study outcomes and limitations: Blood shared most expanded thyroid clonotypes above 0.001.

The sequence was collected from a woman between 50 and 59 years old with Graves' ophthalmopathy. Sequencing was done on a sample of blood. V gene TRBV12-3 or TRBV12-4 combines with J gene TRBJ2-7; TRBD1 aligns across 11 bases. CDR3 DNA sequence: TGTGCCAGCAGTTTCGGGACAGGGGGAAACGAGCAGTACTTC. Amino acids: CASSFGTGGNEQYF.